The next 27 T cell receptor beta chains were all read from a single sample in a study of response to subunit inactivated influenza vaccine. TCRdb processed the RT-PCR reads anew with MiXCR; each CDR3 protein has one entry. In the table there are 450,000 to 700,000 distinct CDR3 sequences, 14% of which are singletons. The sequencing used PBMCs from blood, collected 12 days after vaccination. The origin of the receptors is a man aged 50 or older who received an inactivated influenza vaccine.

V gene TRBV9 combines with J gene TRBJ2-2, with 8 bases aligning to TRBD1. This CDR3 region has 14 residues. J was trimmed by 6 bases and V by 0 bases; bases with no gene match: 1. CDR1 is SGDLS, CDR2 YYNGEE, per germline. The chain's CDR3 is CASSVGTGPGELFF. CDR3 nucleotides: TGTGCCAGCAGCGTAGGGACAGGGCCCGGGGAGCTGTTTTTT.

V gene TRBV30 combines with J gene TRBJ1-1; no firm D call. Germline V CDR1 and CDR2: GTSNPN, SVGIG (reference sequence). The CDR3 extends over 12 amino acids. Deletions cut 1 base from V and 4 bases from J, with 7 bases between. In nucleotides, the CDR3 is TGTGCCTGGAGTGGGGTCGTCACTGAAGCTTTCTTT. Translated, it gives CAWSGVVTEAFF.

This clonotype was seen at least ten times. This chain joins TRBV6-5 and TRBJ2-7; tentative D call: TRBD2 (7 bases). The V gene lost 4 bases and the J gene lost 6 bases, with 13 bases spanning the gap. CDR3 length: 13 residues. The V gene's germline CDR1 is MNHEY and CDR2 SVGAGI. CDR3 DNA: TGTGCCAGCAGTTTGGGAGGGGGGTTCGAGCAGTACTTC. Its protein is CASSLGGGFEQYF.

The V gene is TRBV4-2, the J gene TRBJ2-1; 13 bases agree with TRBD2. The V gene's germline CDR1 is LGHNA and CDR2 YNFKEQ. The V and J ends lost 2 bases and 5 bases, in that order; junction bases with no gene match: 3. The CDR3 has 16 residues. The CDR3 loop is CASSQFGTSGNNEQFF. The DNA for the CDR3 is TGTGCCAGCAGCCAATTCGGGACTAGCGGGAACAATGAGCAGTTCTTC.

The rearrangement uses TRBV29-1 and TRBJ2-5; D call uncertain. Trimming left V 3 bases short and J 5 bases short, with 13 bases between. CDR1 and CDR2 (germline): SQVTM, ANQGSEA. CDR3 length equals 13 residues. The CDR3 sequence: CSVDRLIGETQYF. DNA for the CDR3: TGCAGCGTTGACAGGCTTATTGGGGAGACCCAGTACTTC.

This clonotype has a count of ten or more. V and J are TRBV7-2 and TRBJ2-3, with 8 bases matching TRBD1. Trimming at V came to 3 bases and at J to 1 base, leaving 3 bases not matched to a gene. Germline V CDR1 and CDR2: SGHTA, FQGNSA. The CDR3 is 15 amino acids. In nucleotides, the CDR3 is TGTGCCAGCAGCTTCCCAGGGGGCGGCACAGATACGCAGTATTTT. Protein product: CASSFPGGGTDTQYF. The full variable domain, rest sourced from reference TRBV7-2 and TRBJ2-3, is GAGVSQSPSNKVTEKGKDVELRCDPISGHTALYWYRQSLGQGLEFLIYFQGNSAPDKSGLPSDRFSAERTGGSVSTLTIQRTQQEDSAVYLCASSFPGGGTDTQYFGPGTRLTVL.

The genes are TRBV29-1 and TRBJ2-7, with a possible D match to TRBD1 (6 bases). V shed 7 bases and J shed 5 bases, with 15 bases lying between them. Germline V lookup: CDR1 SQVTM, CDR2 ANQGSEA. The CDR3 has 12 amino acids. The CDR3 DNA is TGCAGCGCCAGGACAGATACGGACGAGCAGTACTTC. It is translated as CSARTDTDEQYF.

The chain joins TRBV11-1 to TRBJ2-6; D is possibly TRBD1 (6 bases). Germline V gene data show CDR1 as SGHAT and CDR2 as FQDESV (reference sequence). The CDR3 is made up of 19 amino acids. V lost 7 bases, J lost 1 base, and 23 bases lay in between. This chain's CDR3 is CASTPTTTGQLSGANVLTF. DNA for the CDR3: TGTGCCAGCACTCCAACGACAACGGGACAACTATCTGGGGCCAACGTCCTGACTTTC.

Details on this clonotype: One end of the junction fails to match germline, which may point to a read error. The chain is built from TRBV7-7 and TRBJ2-5; D remains ambiguous. The germline CDR1 and CDR2 sequences are SSHAT and FNYEAQ (reference sequence). The CDR3 runs 13 residues. CDR3 loop: CASSVRSGETQYF. CDR3 coding DNA: TGTGCTAGCAGCGTAAGGTCCGGGGAGACCCAGTACTTC.

The rearrangement joins TRBV9 to TRBJ2-1; 13 positions match TRBD2. The germline CDR1 and CDR2 sequences are SGDLS and YYNGEE. Trimming removed 0 bases from V and 0 bases from J; junction bases left unmatched: 3. This CDR3 has 18 residues. CDR3 sequence reads: CASSVGTSGSSSYNEQFF. The CDR3, as DNA: TGTGCCAGCAGCGTAGGGACTAGCGGGAGTAGCTCCTACAATGAGCAGTTCTTC.

The sample holds a few counts of this clonotype. The V call is TRBV6-2 or TRBV6-3, the J call TRBJ1-1, with D perhaps matching TRBD1 (6 bases). The germline CDR1 and CDR2 sequences are MNHEY and SVGEGT. The CDR3 loop spans 16 amino acids. V lost 6 bases and J lost 0, with 17 bases in between. The CDR3 loop is CASRRSQGLMNTEAFF. The CDR3 DNA sequence: TGTGCCAGCAGAAGATCACAGGGCTTGATGAACACTGAAGCTTTCTTT.

This clonotype was seen at least ten times. This chain connects TRBV24-1 to TRBJ2-1; 12 bases are shared with TRBD2. This CDR3 spans 17 amino acids. Germline-derived CDR1 and CDR2 are KGHDR and SFDVKD. V lost 3 bases, J lost 2 bases, and 4 bases stayed unmatched. CDR3 coding DNA: TGTGCCACCAGTGATAGGGCTAGCGGGAGGGCCTACAATGAGCAGTTCTTC. Translating gives CATSDRASGRAYNEQFF.

The rearrangement uses TRBV14 and TRBJ1-2, with 8 nucleotides matching TRBD1. The length of the CDR3 is 17 residues. After removal of 0 bases from V and 8 bases from J, the junction contained 14 bases not matched to a gene. The germline V gene has CDR1 SGHDN and CDR2 FVKESK. CDR3 sequence: CASSQDTSGTGVKGYTF. DNA of the CDR3: TGTGCCAGCAGCCAAGATACCTCCGGGACAGGAGTCAAGGGCTACACCTTC.

The V gene is TRBV2, the J gene TRBJ2-3, with D perhaps given as TRBD1 or TRBD2 (5 bases each). The CDR3 has 14 amino acids. Germline CDR1 reads SNHLY; CDR2 reads FYNNEI. The V gene lost 9 bases and the J gene lost 5 bases, with 18 bases spanning the gap. In DNA, the CDR3 is TGTGCCAGTTCCGGGACCTCACCCTTAGATACGCAGTATTTT. It codes for CASSGTSPLDTQYF.

This clonotype has at least ten counts. The chain joins TRBV27 to TRBJ1-4; the match to TRBD1 covers 8 bases. Unmatched junction bases numbered 4, after V lost 3 bases and J lost 7 bases. Germline CDR1 reads MNHEY; CDR2 reads SMNVEV (reference sequence). The CDR3 extends over 14 amino acids. The CDR3 DNA reads TGTGCCAGCAGTTTCGGGACAGGAGGTGAAAAACTGTTTTTT. Encoded protein: CASSFGTGGEKLFF.

V and J are TRBV7-2 and TRBJ1-5; no reliable D call. From germline, CDR1 is SGHTA and CDR2 FQGNSA. Trimming removed 1 base at V and 5 bases at J, with 6 bases between. The CDR3 sequence is 13 residues long. CDR3 protein: CASSLVEDQPQHF. CDR3 in DNA: TGTGCCAGCAGCTTAGTGGAGGATCAGCCCCAGCATTTT.

This chain connects TRBV7-6 to TRBJ2-3, with TRBD2 matching over 13 bases. In germline, CDR1 is SGHVS, CDR2 FNYEAQ. This CDR3 is built from 19 residues. V dropped 7 bases and J dropped 0; count of bases not matched to a gene: 13. The CDR3 DNA reads TGTGCCAGCACGCCTCTGACTAGCGGGAGGAACTCTAGCACAGATACGCAGTATTTT. This gives the protein CASTPLTSGRNSSTDTQYF. Based on the CDR3 plus reference TRBV7-6 and TRBJ2-3, the full variable domain is GAGVSQSPRYKVTKRGQDVALRCDPISGHVSLYWYRQALGQGPEFLTYFNYEAQQDKSGLPNDRFSAERPEGSISTLTIQRTEQRDSAMYRCASTPLTSGRNSSTDTQYFGPGTRLTVL.

V and J are TRBV6-5 and TRBJ2-1; a weak D match, TRBD1 (6 bases). Germline CDR1 and CDR2: MNHEY and SVGAGI. Trimming pared 0 bases from V and 4 bases from J, leaving 13 bases between. CDR3 length: 16 amino acids. As DNA, the CDR3 is TGTGCCAGCAGTTACTCGACTCAGGGGACGTACAATGAGCAGTTCTTC. It codes for CASSYSTQGTYNEQFF.

V usage is TRBV29-1 and J usage is TRBJ2-4; D remains unclear. The length of the CDR3 is 11 residues. Deletions cut 2 bases from V and 10 bases from J, with 9 bases between. Per the germline V gene, CDR1 is SQVTM and CDR2 is ANQGSEA. The CDR3 loop reads CSVERSRIQYF. The CDR3 bases are TGCAGCGTTGAAAGGTCAAGGATTCAGTACTTC.

The chain joins TRBV29-1 to TRBJ2-1; D is possibly TRBD2 (5 bases). Trimming stripped 5 bases from V and 6 bases from J, with 11 bases between. The CDR3 is 12 residues long. Germline CDR1 and CDR2: SQVTM and ANQGSEA. CDR3 nucleotides: TGCAGCGTTTCGGTCGGAGGCAATGAGCAGTTCTTC. Translated, it gives CSVSVGGNEQFF.

The chain uses TRBV5-5 and TRBJ1-1; D is unclear. CDR1 is SGHKS and CDR2 is YYEKEE in the germline V gene (reference sequence). The CDR3 totals 17 residues. The germline V and J ends were trimmed by 0 bases and 0 bases, with 15 bases remaining between them. The CDR3 is CASSLVLVGLMNTEAFF. The CDR3, as DNA: TGTGCCAGCAGCTTGGTTTTGGTCGGACTGATGAACACTGAAGCTTTCTTT.

Many counts were recorded for this clonotype. This chain connects TRBV12-3 or TRBV12-4 to TRBJ2-1; 8 bases align to TRBD2. V was clipped by 8 bases and J by 4 bases; unmatched bases: 13. The CDR3 is 16 residues long. CDR3 region: CASRNLRGGPYNEQFF. The DNA for the CDR3 is TGTGCCAGCCGCAATTTACGGGGGGGGCCGTACAATGAGCAGTTCTTC.

This rearrangement joins TRBV28 to TRBJ1-4; 7 nucleotides match TRBD1. The trim removed 3 bases at V and 2 bases at J, leaving 9 bases unmatched. Per germline, CDR1 MDHEN and CDR2 SYDVKM. The CDR3 totals 17 residues. The CDR3 DNA reads TGTGCCAGCAGTTTTGCCGGGGCAGGGGGGACTAATGAAAAACTGTTTTTT. Its translation is CASSFAGAGGTNEKLFF.

This clonotype was found a few times. The V and J genes are TRBV12-5 and TRBJ1-5; no definite D call. Germline V gives CDR1 LGHNT, CDR2 FRNRAP. This CDR3 is built from 15 residues. The V end was cut by 6 bases, the J end by 3 bases, with 15 bases between. The CDR3 region has the DNA TGTGCTAGTGGAACCGCTGGACCGGACAATCAGCCCCAGCATTTT. Encoded protein: CASGTAGPDNQPQHF.

The CDR3 spells CASRETGENIQYF. The CDR3 DNA is TGTGCCAGCAGGGAGACAGGAGAAAACATTCAGTACTTC. The chain links TRBV2 to TRBJ2-4; perhaps TRBD1 as D (6 bases). The germline gives CDR1 SNHLY, CDR2 FYNNEI. Trimming pared 6 bases from V and 5 bases from J, leaving 11 bases between. The CDR3 has 13 residues.

This clonotype came up a few times. The chain joins TRBV15 to TRBJ2-2; D is possibly TRBD1 (5 bases). In germline, CDR1 is LNHNV, CDR2 YYDKDF (reference sequence). There are 13 residues in the CDR3. V lost 0 bases and J lost 11, with 10 bases in between. The CDR3 region is CATSRDSTGELFF. The CDR3 region has the DNA TGTGCCACCAGCAGAGATTCCACAGGAGAGCTGTTTTTT.

V is TRBV10-3 and J is TRBJ2-2, with 10 bases lining up with TRBD2. The CDR3 consists of 14 residues. V was pared by 7 bases and J by 1 base, with 0 bases of the junction left unmatched. Germline loops: CDR1 ENHRY, CDR2 SYGVKD. CDR3 loop: CAIKREGNTGELFF. DNA for the CDR3: TGTGCCATCAAGCGGGAGGGGAACACCGGGGAGCTGTTTTTT.